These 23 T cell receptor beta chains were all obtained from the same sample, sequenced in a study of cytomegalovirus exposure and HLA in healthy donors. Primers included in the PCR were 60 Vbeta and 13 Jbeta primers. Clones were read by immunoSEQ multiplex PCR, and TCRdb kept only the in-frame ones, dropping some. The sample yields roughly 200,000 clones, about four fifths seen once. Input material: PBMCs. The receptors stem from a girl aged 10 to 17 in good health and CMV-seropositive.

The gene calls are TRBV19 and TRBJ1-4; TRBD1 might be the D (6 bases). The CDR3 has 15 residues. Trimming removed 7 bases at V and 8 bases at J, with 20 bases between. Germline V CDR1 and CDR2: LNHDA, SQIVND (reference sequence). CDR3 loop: CASTGLGQKREKLFF. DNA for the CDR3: TGTGCCAGTACCGGTTTGGGACAAAAGAGGGAAAAACTGTTTTTT.

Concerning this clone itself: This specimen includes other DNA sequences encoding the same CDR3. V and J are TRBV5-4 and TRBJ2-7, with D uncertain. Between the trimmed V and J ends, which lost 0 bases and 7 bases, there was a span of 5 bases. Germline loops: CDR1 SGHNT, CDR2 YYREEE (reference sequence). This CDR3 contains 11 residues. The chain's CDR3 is CASSLAGEQYF. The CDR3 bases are TGTGCCAGCAGCTTGGCGGGTGAGCAGTACTTC.

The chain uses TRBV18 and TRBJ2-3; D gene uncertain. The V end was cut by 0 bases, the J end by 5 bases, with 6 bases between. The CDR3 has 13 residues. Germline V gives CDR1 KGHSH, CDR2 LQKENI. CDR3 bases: TGTGCCAGCTCACCACCGAGTGTAGATACGCAGTATTTT. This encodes CASSPPSVDTQYF.

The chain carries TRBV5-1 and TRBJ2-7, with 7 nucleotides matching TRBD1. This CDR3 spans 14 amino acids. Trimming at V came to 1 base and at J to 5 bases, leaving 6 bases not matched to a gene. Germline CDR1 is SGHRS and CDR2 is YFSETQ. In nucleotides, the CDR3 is TGCGCCAGCAGCTTGTCCGGACAGGTCGACGAGCAGTACTTC. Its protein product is CASSLSGQVDEQYF. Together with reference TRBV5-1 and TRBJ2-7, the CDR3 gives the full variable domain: KAGVTQTPRYLIKTRGQQVTLSCSPISGHRSVSWYQQTPGQGLQFLFEYFSETQRNKGNFPGRFSGRQFSNSRSEMNVSTLELGDSALYLCASSLSGQVDEQYFGPGTRLTVT.

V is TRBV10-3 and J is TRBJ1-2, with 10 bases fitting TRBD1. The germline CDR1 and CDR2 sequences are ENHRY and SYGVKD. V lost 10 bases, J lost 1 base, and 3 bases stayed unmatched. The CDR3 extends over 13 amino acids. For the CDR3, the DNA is TGTGCCACCAGGACAGGGGGTAACTATGGCTACACCTTC. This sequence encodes CATRTGGNYGYTF.

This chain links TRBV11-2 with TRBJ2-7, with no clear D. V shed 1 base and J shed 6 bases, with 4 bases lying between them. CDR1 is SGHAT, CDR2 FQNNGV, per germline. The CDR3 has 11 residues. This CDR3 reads CASSLVREQYF. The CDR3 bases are TGTGCCAGCAGCTTAGTCCGCGAGCAGTACTTC.

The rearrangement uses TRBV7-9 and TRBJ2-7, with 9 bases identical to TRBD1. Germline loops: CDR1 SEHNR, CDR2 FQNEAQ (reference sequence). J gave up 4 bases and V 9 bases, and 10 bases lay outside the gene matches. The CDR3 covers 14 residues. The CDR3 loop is CASNTGTGKYEQYF. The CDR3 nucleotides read TGTGCCAGTAATACCGGGACAGGGAAATACGAGCAGTACTTC.

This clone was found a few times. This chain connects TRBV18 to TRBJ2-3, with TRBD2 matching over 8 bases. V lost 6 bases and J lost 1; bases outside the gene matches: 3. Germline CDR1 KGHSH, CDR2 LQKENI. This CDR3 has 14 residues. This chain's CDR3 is CASSGTSGTDTQYF. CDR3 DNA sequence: TGTGCCAGCTCCGGGACTAGTGGCACAGATACGCAGTATTTT.

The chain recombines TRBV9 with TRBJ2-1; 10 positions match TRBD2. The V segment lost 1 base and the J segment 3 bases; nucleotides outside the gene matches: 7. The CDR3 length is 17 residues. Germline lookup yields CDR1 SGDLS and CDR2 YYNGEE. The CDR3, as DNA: TGTGCCAGCAGCGTAATCCCTAGCGGGGGACACTACAATGAGCAGTTCTTC. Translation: CASSVIPSGGHYNEQFF.

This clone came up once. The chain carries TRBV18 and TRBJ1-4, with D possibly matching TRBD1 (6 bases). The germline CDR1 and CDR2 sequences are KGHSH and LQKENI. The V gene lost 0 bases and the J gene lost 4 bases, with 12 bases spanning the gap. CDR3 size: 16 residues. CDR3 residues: CASSPPTGRGNEKLFF. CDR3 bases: TGTGCCAGCTCACCACCGACAGGTCGGGGTAATGAAAAACTGTTTTTT.

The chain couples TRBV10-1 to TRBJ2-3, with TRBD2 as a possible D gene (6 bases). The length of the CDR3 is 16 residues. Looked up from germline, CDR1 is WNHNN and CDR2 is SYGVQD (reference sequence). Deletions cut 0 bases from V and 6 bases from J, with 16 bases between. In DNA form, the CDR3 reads TGCGCCAGCAGTGAGTCGTCGGTTGCCGCGGGGGATACGCAGTATTTT. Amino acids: CASSESSVAAGDTQYF.

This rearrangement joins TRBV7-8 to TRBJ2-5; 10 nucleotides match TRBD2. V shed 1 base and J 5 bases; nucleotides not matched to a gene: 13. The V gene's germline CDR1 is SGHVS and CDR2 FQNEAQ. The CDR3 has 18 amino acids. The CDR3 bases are TGTGCCAGCAGCTTAGGGTGGGGGCTAGCGGGGGTGCTGGAGACCCAGTACTTC. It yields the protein CASSLGWGLAGVLETQYF.

The CDR3 protein is CASSSRRQEGRAVVEQYF. The CDR3 region has the DNA TGTGCCAGCAGCTCCCGCCGGCAGGAAGGGCGGGCCGTAGTGGAGCAGTACTTC. V gene TRBV5-6 combines with J gene TRBJ2-7; a possible D gene is TRBD2 (5 bases). CDR1 and CDR2 from the germline V gene are SGHDT and YYEEEE. CDR3 size: 18 residues. Trimming left V 3 bases short and J 7 bases short, with 29 bases between.

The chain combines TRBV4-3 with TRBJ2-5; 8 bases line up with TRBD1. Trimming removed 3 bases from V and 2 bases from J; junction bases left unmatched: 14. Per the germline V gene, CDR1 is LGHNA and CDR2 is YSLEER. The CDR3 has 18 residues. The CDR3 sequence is CASSQDALGTGLQETQYF. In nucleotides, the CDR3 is TGCGCCAGCAGCCAGGACGCTCTCGGGACAGGTCTACAAGAGACCCAGTACTTC.

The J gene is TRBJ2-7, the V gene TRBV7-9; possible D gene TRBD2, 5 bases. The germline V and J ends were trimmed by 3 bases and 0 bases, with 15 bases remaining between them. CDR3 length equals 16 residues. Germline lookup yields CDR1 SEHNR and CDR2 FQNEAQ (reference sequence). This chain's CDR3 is CASSFGRSGSSYEQYF. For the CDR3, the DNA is TGTGCCAGCAGCTTTGGTCGTTCGGGGAGCTCCTACGAGCAGTACTTC.

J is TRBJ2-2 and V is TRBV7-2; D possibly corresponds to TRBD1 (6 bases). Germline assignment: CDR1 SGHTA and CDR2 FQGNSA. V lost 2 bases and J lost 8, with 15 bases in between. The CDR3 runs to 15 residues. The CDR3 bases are TGTGCCAGCAGCTTACAGCGCACAGGGTCAGGGGAGCTGTTTTTT. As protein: CASSLQRTGSGELFF.

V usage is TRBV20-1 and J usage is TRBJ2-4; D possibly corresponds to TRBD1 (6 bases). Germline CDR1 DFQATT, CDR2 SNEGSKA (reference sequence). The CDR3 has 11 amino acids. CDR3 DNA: TGCAGCCTCGGACAGTACCCTATTCAGTACTTC. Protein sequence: CSLGQYPIQYF.

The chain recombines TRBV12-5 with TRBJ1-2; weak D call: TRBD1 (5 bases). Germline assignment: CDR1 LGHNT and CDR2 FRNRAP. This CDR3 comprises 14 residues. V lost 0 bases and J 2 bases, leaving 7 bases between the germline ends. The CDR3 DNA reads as TGTGCTAGTGGTTTGGTGGACACGAACTATGGCTACACCTTC. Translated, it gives CASGLVDTNYGYTF.

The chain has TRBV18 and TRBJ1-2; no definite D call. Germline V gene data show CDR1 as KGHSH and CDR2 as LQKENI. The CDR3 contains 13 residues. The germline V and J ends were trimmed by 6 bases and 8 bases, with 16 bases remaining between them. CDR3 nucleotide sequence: TGTGCCAGCTCCCCCTCCCCCCAGGCCGGCTACACCTTC. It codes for CASSPSPQAGYTF.

CDR3 in DNA: TGTGCCAGCAGCTTGGCCGGGGCTAGCGGGGGCTCCTACAATGAGCAGTTCTTC. Encoded protein: CASSLAGASGGSYNEQFF. V gene TRBV5-4 combines with J gene TRBJ2-1; 10 bases fit TRBD2. CDR1 is SGHNT and CDR2 is YYREEE in the germline V gene (reference sequence). The CDR3 runs 18 residues. The V segment lost 0 bases and the J segment 0 bases; nucleotides outside the gene matches: 6.

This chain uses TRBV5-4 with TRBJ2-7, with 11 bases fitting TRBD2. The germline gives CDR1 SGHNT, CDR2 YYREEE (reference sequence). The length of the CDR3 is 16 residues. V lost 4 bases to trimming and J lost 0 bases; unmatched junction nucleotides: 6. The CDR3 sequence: CASSGRGTSGSYEQYF. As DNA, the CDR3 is TGTGCCAGCAGCGGACGCGGGACTAGCGGCTCCTACGAGCAGTACTTC.

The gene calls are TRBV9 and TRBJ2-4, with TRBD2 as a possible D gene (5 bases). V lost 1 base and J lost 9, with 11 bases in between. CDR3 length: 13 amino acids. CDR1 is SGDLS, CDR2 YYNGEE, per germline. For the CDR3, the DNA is TGTGCCAGCAGCGTAACGGACTGGGGCATTCAGTACTTC. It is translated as CASSVTDWGIQYF.

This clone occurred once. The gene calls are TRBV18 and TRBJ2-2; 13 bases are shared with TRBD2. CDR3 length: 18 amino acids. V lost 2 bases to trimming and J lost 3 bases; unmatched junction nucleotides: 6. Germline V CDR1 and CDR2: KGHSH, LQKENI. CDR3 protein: CASSPRRLAGGDTGELFF. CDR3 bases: TGTGCCAGCTCACCAAGGCGACTAGCGGGGGGAGACACCGGGGAGCTGTTTTTT.